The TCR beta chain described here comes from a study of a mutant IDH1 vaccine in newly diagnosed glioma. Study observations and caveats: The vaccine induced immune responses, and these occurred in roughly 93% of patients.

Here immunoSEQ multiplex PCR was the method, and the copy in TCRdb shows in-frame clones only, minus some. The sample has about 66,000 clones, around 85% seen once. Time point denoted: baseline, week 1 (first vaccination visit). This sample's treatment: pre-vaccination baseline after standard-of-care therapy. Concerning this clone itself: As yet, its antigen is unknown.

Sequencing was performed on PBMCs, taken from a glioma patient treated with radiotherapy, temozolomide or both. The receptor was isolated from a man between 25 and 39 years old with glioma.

Here the CDR3 DNA reads TGTGCCAGCAGCCCTCACCCCAATCAGCCCCAGCATTTT. Its translation: CASSPHPNQPQHF. The V call is TRBV9, the J call TRBJ1-5; D unresolved. CDR3 length equals 13 residues. The germline CDR1 and CDR2 sequences are SGDLS and YYNGEE. V was clipped by 4 bases and J by 3 bases, with 8 bases between them.